These 13 T cell receptor beta chains were sequenced from one sample in a study of blood T cell repertoires in COVID-19. Using immunoSEQ multiplex PCR, the repertoire was profiled, and TCRdb retains in-frame clones only, with some absent. The sample shows about 75,000 clones, about 91% of them seen only once. Sequencing used peripheral blood. These TCRs come from a woman in her forties or fifties with acute or convalescent COVID-19.

The rearrangement links TRBV10-3 to TRBJ2-3; 8 bases match TRBD2. The CDR3 loop spans 16 amino acids. The ends lost 8 bases at V and 1 base at J; junction bases unmatched: 11. Germline V gene sequence: CDR1 ENHRY, CDR2 SYGVKD. CDR3 in DNA: TGTGCCATCCCCTGGGGCGGGAGGATCCGCACAGATACGCAGTATTTT. Protein product: CAIPWGGRIRTDTQYF.

The rearrangement joins TRBV12-3 or TRBV12-4 to TRBJ1-5; D is unclear. Trimming took off 6 bases at V and 5 bases at J, with 11 bases between the two ends. This CDR3 spans 13 amino acids. CDR3 loop: CASSSSRDQPQHF. CDR3 sequence (DNA): TGTGCCAGCAGCTCAAGCCGAGATCAGCCCCAGCATTTT.

The rearrangement uses TRBV6-5 and TRBJ1-5; D is unresolved. V gave up 4 bases and J gave up 3 bases, with 7 bases separating them. The CDR3 has 13 residues. Germline values: CDR1 MNHEY, CDR2 SVGAGI. The CDR3, as DNA: TGTGCCAGCAGTTCTACCATCAATCAGCCCCAGCATTTT. It specifies CASSSTINQPQHF.

This rearrangement joins TRBV27 to TRBJ2-1; D gene uncertain. CDR3 size: 15 residues. V shed 3 bases and J shed 3 bases, with 12 bases lying between them. The germline V gene encodes CDR1 MNHEY and CDR2 SMNVEV (reference sequence). CDR3 bases: TGTGCCAGCAGTTTCCGAGCGTATAACTACAATGAGCAGTTCTTC. Encoded protein: CASSFRAYNYNEQFF.

The genes are TRBV5-1 and TRBJ1-2; 12 bases line up with TRBD1. With V trimmed by 4 bases and J by 7 bases, 5 bases remained unmatched. The CDR3 has 14 amino acids. CDR1 SGHRS and CDR2 YFSETQ come from the germline V gene. The CDR3: CASSTGQGARGYTF. The CDR3 region has the DNA TGCGCCAGCAGCACGGGACAGGGGGCGCGTGGCTACACCTTC.

The chain combines TRBV11-2 with TRBJ1-4; no firm D call. Germline V gene sequence: CDR1 SGHAT, CDR2 FQNNGV. This CDR3 region has 15 residues. Trimming stripped 1 base from V and 5 bases from J, with 11 bases between. DNA for the CDR3: TGTGCCAGCAGCTTAGTAACTGGGCTCAATGAAAAACTGTTTTTT. It yields the protein CASSLVTGLNEKLFF.

This chain uses TRBV9 with TRBJ2-1, with 7 bases fitting TRBD2. Germline V gene sequence: CDR1 SGDLS, CDR2 YYNGEE. The CDR3 spans 15 residues. The V gene end was trimmed by 2 bases and the J gene end by 4 bases; junction bases not matched to a gene: 6. This CDR3 reads CASSVGGGKYNEQFF. CDR3 nucleotide sequence: TGTGCCAGCAGCGTCGGCGGGGGTAAATACAATGAGCAGTTCTTC. The full variable domain, its missing parts supplied by reference TRBV9 and TRBJ2-1, is DSGVTQTPKHLITATGQRVTLRCSPRSGDLSVYWYQQSLDQGLQFLIQYYNGEERAKGNILERFSAQQFPDLHSELNLSSLELGDSALYFCASSVGGGKYNEQFFGPGTRLTVL.

V is TRBV7-9 and J is TRBJ1-1; 9 bases agree with TRBD1. In germline, CDR1 is SEHNR, CDR2 FQNEAQ (reference sequence). The V and J ends lost 4 bases and 5 bases, in that order; junction bases with no gene match: 14. The CDR3 consists of 17 residues. The CDR3 DNA is TGTGCCAGCAGCTCTACCGAGACGACAGGGGGAAGGACTGAAGCTTTCTTT. This translates into CASSSTETTGGRTEAFF.

The V call is TRBV19, the J call TRBJ1-3; the match to TRBD1 covers 7 bases. After removal of 8 bases from V and 0 bases from J, the junction contained 7 bases not matched to a gene. The CDR3 is made up of 15 amino acids. Germline V gene sequence: CDR1 LNHDA, CDR2 SQIVND (reference sequence). The CDR3 DNA sequence: TGTGCCAGTGTACGTCGGGACAGCTCTGGAAACACCATATATTTT. It specifies CASVRRDSSGNTIYF.

The chain links TRBV4-1 to TRBJ2-3; TRBD2 aligns across 11 bases. This CDR3 has 15 amino acids. V lost 3 bases to trimming and J lost 3 bases; unmatched junction nucleotides: 2. Germline lookup yields CDR1 MGHRA and CDR2 YSYEKL. CDR3 coding DNA: TGCGCCAGCAGCCAGACTAGCGGGGTAACAGATACGCAGTATTTT. It encodes CASSQTSGVTDTQYF.

The V and J genes are TRBV2 and TRBJ1-2; possible D gene TRBD1, 6 bases. Deletions cut 5 bases from V and 8 bases from J, with 21 bases between. This CDR3 has 15 residues. Looked up from germline, CDR1 is SNHLY and CDR2 is FYNNEI. The CDR3 here is CASSYSGATVGGYTF. DNA for the CDR3: TGTGCCAGCAGTTATTCAGGGGCAACGGTGGGAGGCTACACCTTC.

This clone appeared a few times. V and J are TRBV3-1 (or the pseudogene TRBV3-2) and TRBJ2-1; 11 positions agree with TRBD2. This CDR3 comprises 16 residues. The germline V gene encodes CDR1 LGHDT and CDR2 YNNKEL (reference sequence). With 4 bases clipped from V and 2 bases from J, the junction kept 4 bases outside the gene matches. CDR3 region: CASSPGLAVAYNEQFF. CDR3 in DNA: TGTGCCAGCAGCCCGGGACTAGCGGTCGCCTACAATGAGCAGTTCTTC.

The chain carries TRBV27 and TRBJ2-7; TRBD2 might be the D (5 bases). Germline V gives CDR1 MNHEY, CDR2 SMNVEV (reference sequence). Trimming took off 3 bases at V and 6 bases at J, with 6 bases between the two ends. This CDR3 comprises 11 residues. CDR3 protein: CASSFGVEQYF. The CDR3 DNA sequence: TGTGCCAGCAGTTTCGGGGTCGAGCAGTACTTC.